This T cell receptor (beta chain) derives from a study of cytomegalovirus exposure and HLA in healthy donors. The CDR3 runs to 16 residues. Germline V lookup: CDR1 KGHSH, CDR2 LQKENI. The trim removed 0 bases at V and 2 bases at J, leaving 6 bases unmatched. It was with 60 Vbeta and 13 Jbeta primers that the PCR ran. TCRdb keeps only in-frame clones here, not all; method: immunoSEQ multiplex PCR. This sample yields 150,000 to 200,000 clones, of which roughly 80% are seen a single time; about 8% belongs to the top ten. There are a few counts of this clone. Sample: PBMCs. The origin of this receptor is a woman aged 40-49 years in good health and CMV-seropositive. The chain couples TRBV18 to TRBJ2-5, with 7 bases aligning to TRBD2. The CDR3 here is CASSPPWSSGQETQYF. CDR3 in DNA: TGTGCCAGCTCACCACCGTGGTCTAGCGGACAAGAGACCCAGTACTTC.